This TCR beta chain was observed in a study of T cell responses to AZD1222 COVID-19 vaccine. Comments on this clone: Antigen: not known. Other DNA sequences in this specimen translate into the identical CDR3.

The CDR3 consists of 13 residues. Germline CDR1 reads SGHDT; CDR2 reads YYEEEE. The V end was cut by 0 bases, the J end by 3 bases, with 6 bases between. Whole-study findings and limits: Only a handful of AZD1222 recipients, roughly six in all, had baseline seropositivity. Across spike, vaccine-associated CD4 TCRs were found, dominant at 160-218 and 743-854. Repertoire samples came only from after the peak T cell response. Reportedly, nearly half of unique spike TCRs recognized epitopes outside B.1.351/B.1.1.7 mutations.

Here immunoSEQ multiplex PCR was the method, and the copy in TCRdb shows in-frame clones only, minus some. In the table there are about 110,000 clones, about nine tenths of which are singletons. The sequence was obtained from an adult who received the AZD1222 COVID-19 vaccine. The gene calls are TRBV5-6 and TRBJ1-1; D unresolved. Source: peripheral blood, taken 28 days after the second AZD1222 dose. DNA of the CDR3: TGTGCCAGCAGCTTGGGACGGGACACTGAAGCTTTCTTT. Amino acids: CASSLGRDTEAFF.